Given below is one T cell receptor (beta chain) in context. Antigen: not known. The sample comes from a study of post-analysis software for immune sequencing data. Germline V lookup: CDR1 SEHNR, CDR2 FQNEAQ (reference sequence). V shed 1 base, J shed 4 bases, and the junction held 9 bases outside the gene matches. The CDR3 contains 16 residues. Study findings and constraints: Compared with controls, patients showed significantly lower normalized Chao1 diversity. The study found TRBV5-6, TRBV5-1 and TRBV20-1 among roughly 5 TRBV segments more frequent in patients than controls.

Unique molecular identifiers were present in the TCR beta cDNA libraries. The source material, roughly 0.9 to 11 million T cells, gave rise to roughly 0.5 million cDNA molecules. TCRdb itself ran the PCR reads through MiXCR, one entry per CDR3 protein. The sample carries about 810,000 distinct CDR3 sequences, about 57% recorded once. This receptor was obtained from a girl aged 5-17 years with multiple sclerosis. Input material: blood. The V and J genes are TRBV7-9 and TRBJ1-2; the match to TRBD1 covers 7 bases. CDR3 loop: CASSLVTGARIYGYTF. The CDR3 bases are TGTGCCAGCAGCTTAGTTACAGGGGCGCGGATCTATGGCTACACCTTC.